This TCR beta chain stems from a study of OX40 agonist ivuxolimab in advanced cancers. Overall study: Dosing consisted of intravenous ivuxolimab at 0.01 to 10 mg/kg every 2 weeks. A male proportion of under 90% was recorded, with mean age approximately 64 years and range roughly 23 to 79. Partial responses were seen in three patients, one with hepatocellular carcinoma and two with cutaneous melanoma.

Using immunoSEQ multiplex PCR, the repertoire was profiled, and TCRdb retains in-frame clones only, with some absent. The sample records 12,000 or so clones, 65% to 80% being singletons. Patients were ruled out by autoimmune disease history or systemic immunosuppression. The CDR3 sequence is 18 residues long. V was clipped by 3 bases and J by 0 bases; unmatched bases: 12. From germline, CDR1 is KGHSH and CDR2 LQKENI. The sample here was CD4+ or CD8+ T cells sorted from blood, taken in a trial of the OX40 agonist ivuxolimab. The clonotype was recovered from an adult with an advanced solid tumor such as melanoma, head and neck, liver or kidney cancer. The genes are TRBV18 and TRBJ1-2; TRBD1 matches 8 bases. The CDR3, as DNA: TGTGCCAGCTCACCGAACTTGGACAGGGAACTATCTAACTATGGCTACACCTTC. Translating gives CASSPNLDRELSNYGYTF.